This T cell receptor beta chain appears in the sequencing data of a study of CXCR3-negative and CXCR3-positive naive CD8 T cells. UMI-tagged TRB cDNA libraries were built via 5' RACE. TCRdb reprocessed the 5' RACE reads and stores each CDR3 protein as one record, lacking DNA. Recorded here are about 150,000 distinct CDR3 sequences; the top ten clones represent less than 0.55%. Study outcomes and limitations: Naive cells, whether CXCR3-negative or CXCR3-positive, had similar TRBV-TRBJ usage, while memory cells differed. Hydrophobicity was higher for TRB CDR3s found in CXCR3-positive naive cells than in CXCR3-negative naive cells. Similarly elevated diversity marked both naive subsets, with memory CD8+ cells showing far lower diversity.

Worth noting for this clonotype: The antigen is not known.

Germline-derived CDR1 and CDR2 are SGHAT and FQNNGV. This CDR3 comprises 16 residues. Every CD8+ T cell subset underwent triplicate sorting at 250,000 to 300,000 cells apiece. Sequencing was carried out using naive CXCR3+ CD8+ T cells from blood. The sample's subset: CD45RO-CCR7+CD27+CD95- naive CD8+ T cells expressing CXCR3 (TNR3+). The V and J genes are TRBV11-2 and TRBJ1-1; TCRdb selects TRBD1, and the lack of DNA leaves this call unchecked. This TCR came from a human donor in good health. Some clones in this sample may be carry-over from other donors' samples. The CDR3: CASSLAGTLMNTEAFF.